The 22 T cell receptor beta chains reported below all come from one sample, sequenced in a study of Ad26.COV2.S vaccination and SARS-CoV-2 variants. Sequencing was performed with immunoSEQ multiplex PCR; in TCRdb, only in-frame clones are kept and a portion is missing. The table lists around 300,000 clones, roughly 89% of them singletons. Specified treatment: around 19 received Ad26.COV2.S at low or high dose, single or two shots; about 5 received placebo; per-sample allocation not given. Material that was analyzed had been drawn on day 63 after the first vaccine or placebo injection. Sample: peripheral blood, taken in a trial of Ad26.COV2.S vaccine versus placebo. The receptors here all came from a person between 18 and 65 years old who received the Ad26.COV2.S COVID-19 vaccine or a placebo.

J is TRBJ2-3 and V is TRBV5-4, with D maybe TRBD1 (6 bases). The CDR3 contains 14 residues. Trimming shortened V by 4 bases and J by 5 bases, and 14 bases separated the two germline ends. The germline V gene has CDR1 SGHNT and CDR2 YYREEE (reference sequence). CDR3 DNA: TGTGCCAGCAGCCGGACAGTCGAGAAAGATACGCAGTATTTT. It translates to CASSRTVEKDTQYF.

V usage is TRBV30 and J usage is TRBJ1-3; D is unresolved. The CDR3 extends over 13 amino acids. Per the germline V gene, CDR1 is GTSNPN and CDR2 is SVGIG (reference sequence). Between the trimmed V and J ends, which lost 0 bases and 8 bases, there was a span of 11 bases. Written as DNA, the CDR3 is TGTGCCTGGAGTGTACATCGAGCGGACACCATATATTTT. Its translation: CAWSVHRADTIYF.

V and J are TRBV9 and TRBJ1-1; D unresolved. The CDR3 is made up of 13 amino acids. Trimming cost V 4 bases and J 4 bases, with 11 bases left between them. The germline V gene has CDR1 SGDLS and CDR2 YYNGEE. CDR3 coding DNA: TGTGCCAGCAGCTTAGGACCGCTCACTGAAGCTTTCTTT. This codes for CASSLGPLTEAFF.

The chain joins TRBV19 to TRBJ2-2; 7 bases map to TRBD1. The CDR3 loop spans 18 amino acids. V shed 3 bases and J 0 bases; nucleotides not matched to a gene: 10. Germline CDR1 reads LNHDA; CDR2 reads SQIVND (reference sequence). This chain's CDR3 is CASSIPPMTGPNTGELFF. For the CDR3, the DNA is TGTGCCAGTAGTATTCCCCCCATGACAGGGCCGAACACCGGGGAGCTGTTTTTT.

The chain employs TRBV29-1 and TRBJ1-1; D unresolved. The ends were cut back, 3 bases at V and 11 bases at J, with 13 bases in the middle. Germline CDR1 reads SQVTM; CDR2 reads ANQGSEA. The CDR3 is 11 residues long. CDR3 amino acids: CSVDSLNKAFF. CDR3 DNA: TGCAGCGTTGACTCACTAAACAAGGCTTTCTTT.

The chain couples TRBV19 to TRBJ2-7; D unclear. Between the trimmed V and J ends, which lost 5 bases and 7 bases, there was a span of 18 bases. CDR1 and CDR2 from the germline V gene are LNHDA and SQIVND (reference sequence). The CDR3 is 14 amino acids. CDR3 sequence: CASSDSQDRREQYF. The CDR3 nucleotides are TGTGCCAGTAGTGATAGTCAGGACCGCCGGGAGCAGTACTTC.

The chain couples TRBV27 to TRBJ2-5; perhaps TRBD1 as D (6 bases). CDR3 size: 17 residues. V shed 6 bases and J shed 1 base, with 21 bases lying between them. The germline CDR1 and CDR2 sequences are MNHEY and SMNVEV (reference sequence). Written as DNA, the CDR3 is TGTGCCAGCAGCTCCCTACTCACAGGGTTACCCCAAGAGACCCAGTACTTC. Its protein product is CASSSLLTGLPQETQYF.

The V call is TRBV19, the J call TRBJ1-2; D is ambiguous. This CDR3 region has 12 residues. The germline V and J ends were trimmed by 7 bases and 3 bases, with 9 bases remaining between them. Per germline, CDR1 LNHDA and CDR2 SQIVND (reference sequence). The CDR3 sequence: CASMVQDYGYTF. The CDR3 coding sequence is TGTGCCAGTATGGTTCAGGACTATGGCTACACCTTC.

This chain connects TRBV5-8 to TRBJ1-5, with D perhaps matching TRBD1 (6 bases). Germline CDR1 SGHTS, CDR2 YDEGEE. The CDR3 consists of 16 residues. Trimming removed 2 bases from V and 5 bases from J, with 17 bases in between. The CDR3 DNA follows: TGTGCCAGCAGCTTTAATCCCGGACAGCCTTATCAGCCCCAGCATTTT. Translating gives CASSFNPGQPYQPQHF.

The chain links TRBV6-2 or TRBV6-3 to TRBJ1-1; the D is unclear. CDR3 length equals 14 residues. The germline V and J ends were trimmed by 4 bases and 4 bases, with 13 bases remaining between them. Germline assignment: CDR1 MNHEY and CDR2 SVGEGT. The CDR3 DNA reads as TGTGCCAGCAGTTCCGTCGCTAGCACCACTGAAGCTTTCTTT. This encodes CASSSVASTTEAFF.

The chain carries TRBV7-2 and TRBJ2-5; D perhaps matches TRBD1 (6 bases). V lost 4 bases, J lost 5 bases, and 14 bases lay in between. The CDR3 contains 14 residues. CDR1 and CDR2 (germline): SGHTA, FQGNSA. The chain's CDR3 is CASSSWGPGETQYF. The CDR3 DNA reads TGTGCCAGCAGCTCCTGGGGGCCGGGGGAGACCCAGTACTTC.

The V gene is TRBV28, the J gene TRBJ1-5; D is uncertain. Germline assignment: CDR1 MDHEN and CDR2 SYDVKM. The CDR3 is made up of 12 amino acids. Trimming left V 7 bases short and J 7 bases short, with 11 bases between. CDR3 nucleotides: TGTGCCAGCAAATCGGGCGGGCAGCCCCAGCATTTT. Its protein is CASKSGGQPQHF.

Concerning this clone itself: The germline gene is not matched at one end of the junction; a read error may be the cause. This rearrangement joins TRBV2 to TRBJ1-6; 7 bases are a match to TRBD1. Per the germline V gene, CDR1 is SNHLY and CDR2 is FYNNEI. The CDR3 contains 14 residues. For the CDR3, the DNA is TGTGCCAGCAGACCCGGACAGGCGGCAGTACCCCCCCACTTT. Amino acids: CASRPGQAAVPPHF.

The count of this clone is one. In DNA, the CDR3 is TGTGCCAGCAGCCCCTACGACATAGAAAATTCACCCCTCCACTTT. Protein sequence: CASSPYDIENSPLHF. The chain couples TRBV3-1 (or the pseudogene TRBV3-2) to TRBJ1-6; D not certain. Germline V gene data show CDR1 as LGHDT and CDR2 as YNNKEL (reference sequence). This CDR3 has 15 residues. The V and J ends lost 4 bases and 7 bases respectively, with 14 bases between them.

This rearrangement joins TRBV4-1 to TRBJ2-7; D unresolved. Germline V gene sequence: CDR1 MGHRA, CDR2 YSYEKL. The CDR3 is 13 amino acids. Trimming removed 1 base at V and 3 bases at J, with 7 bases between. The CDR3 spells CASSQGLNYEQYF. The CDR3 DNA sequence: TGCGCCAGCAGCCAAGGCCTGAACTACGAGCAGTACTTC.

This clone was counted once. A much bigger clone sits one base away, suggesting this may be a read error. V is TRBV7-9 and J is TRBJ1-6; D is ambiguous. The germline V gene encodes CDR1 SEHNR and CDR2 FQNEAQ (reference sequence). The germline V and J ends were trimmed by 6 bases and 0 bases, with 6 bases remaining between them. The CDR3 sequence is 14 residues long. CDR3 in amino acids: CASRASSYNSPLHF. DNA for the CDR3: TGTGCCAGCAGGGCCAGCTCCTATAATTCACCCCTCCACTTT.

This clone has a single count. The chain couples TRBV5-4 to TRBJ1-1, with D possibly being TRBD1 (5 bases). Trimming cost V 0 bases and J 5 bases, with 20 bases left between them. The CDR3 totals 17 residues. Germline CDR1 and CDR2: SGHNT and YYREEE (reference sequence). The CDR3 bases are TGTGCCAGCAGCTTGGTCCCCCCGACTGGGGCGGGGACTGAAGCTTTCTTT. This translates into CASSLVPPTGAGTEAFF.

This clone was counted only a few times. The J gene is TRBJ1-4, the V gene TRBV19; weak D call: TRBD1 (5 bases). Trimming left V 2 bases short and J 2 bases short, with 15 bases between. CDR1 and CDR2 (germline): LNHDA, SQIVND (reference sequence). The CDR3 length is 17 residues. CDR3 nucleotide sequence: TGTGCCAGTAGTATAAAGTATGTGGGGGGGACTAATGAAAAACTGTTTTTT. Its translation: CASSIKYVGGTNEKLFF.

The CDR3 region has the DNA TGTGCCAGCAGCATTCGCCAGGGGGCTATTAATGAAAAACTGTTTTTT. Its translation: CASSIRQGAINEKLFF. The rearrangement uses TRBV5-6 and TRBJ1-4, with 8 bases aligning to TRBD1. Germline CDR1 reads SGHDT; CDR2 reads YYEEEE. This CDR3 comprises 16 residues. With V trimmed by 4 bases and J by 4 bases, 9 bases remained unmatched.

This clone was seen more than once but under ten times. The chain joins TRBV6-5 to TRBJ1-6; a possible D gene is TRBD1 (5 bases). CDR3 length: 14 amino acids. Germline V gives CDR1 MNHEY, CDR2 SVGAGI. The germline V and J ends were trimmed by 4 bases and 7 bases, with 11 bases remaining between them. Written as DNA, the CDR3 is TGTGCCAGCAGTTTAAAGGGGAAGAATTCACCCCTCCACTTT. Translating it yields CASSLKGKNSPLHF.

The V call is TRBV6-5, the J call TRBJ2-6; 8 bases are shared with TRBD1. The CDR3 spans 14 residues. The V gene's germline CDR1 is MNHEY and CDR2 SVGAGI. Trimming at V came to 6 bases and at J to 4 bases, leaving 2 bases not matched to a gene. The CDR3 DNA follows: TGTGCCAGCAGGGACAGGGTCGGGGCCAACGTCCTGACTTTC. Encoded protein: CASRDRVGANVLTF.

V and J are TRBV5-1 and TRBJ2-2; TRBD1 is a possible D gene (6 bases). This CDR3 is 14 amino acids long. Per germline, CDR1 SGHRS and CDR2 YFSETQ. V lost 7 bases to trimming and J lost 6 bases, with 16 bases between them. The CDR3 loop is CASGQISGAGELFF. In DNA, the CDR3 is TGCGCCAGCGGACAGATATCAGGTGCCGGGGAGCTGTTTTTT.